Sequencing of this T cell receptor (beta chain) was carried out in a study of a mutant IDH1 vaccine in newly diagnosed glioma. Study information: The vaccination schedule gave patients eight doses in weeks 1, 3, 5, 7, 11, 15, 19 and 23. Initiation of the vaccine course occurred 4-6 weeks after radiotherapy alone, or alongside temozolomide cycles.

General study results and limits: There seemed to be no relation between pseudoprogression and changes in top peripheral T cell clonotypes.

Concerning this clone: Its antigen is unknown.

The assay was immunoSEQ multiplex PCR, and TCRdb's table has in-frame clones only and misses some. In the table there are around 55,000 clones, 75% to 90% of which are singletons. This sample's time point: week 23, last vaccination. What each vaccine dose contained was 300 ug of mutant IDH1 20-mer peptide, accompanied by topical imiquimod. New WHO grade 3 or 4 astrocytomas that were IDH1-mutant and ATRX-lost occurred in the donors. The sequencing used PBMCs, collected from a glioma patient whose treatment included an IDH1 peptide vaccine. This receptor was identified in a man in his forties or fifties with glioma.

The CDR3 is CASSLASSGWETQYF. The DNA of the CDR3 is TGTGCCAGCAGCTTAGCATCAAGCGGCTGGGAGACCCAGTACTTC. V usage is TRBV7-9 and J usage is TRBJ2-5; the D gene is possibly TRBD2 (5 bases). This CDR3 region has 15 residues. V lost 0 bases, J lost 5 bases, and 13 bases lay in between. Germline V gene lookup returns CDR1 SEHNR and CDR2 FQNEAQ (reference sequence).